The T cell receptor beta chain under discussion was sequenced for a study of T and B cells in COVID-19 patients. Study-level information: COVID-19 patients gave peripheral blood either during active infection or after recovery. Notes on the study in general: Patients with COVID-19 reportedly showed strongly skewed T cell receptor beta variable and joining gene usage. There were 2,000 to 3,000 TCR clusters exclusive to the recovered cohort, a few dozen with low generation probability. Active COVID-19 showed highly clonal TRB repertoires; recovery showed diversity and richness above healthy donors.

A word on this clonotype: Its target is unknown. A much larger clonotype is one base distant, so this may be a read error.

TRB was amplified from around 250-460 ng of blood genomic DNA. Multiplex PCR with BIOMED2 TRB-A/B primer pools amplified TRB rearrangements. From the multiplex PCR reads, TCRdb called clonotypes with MiXCR, one entry per CDR3 protein. The table records roughly 5,400 distinct CDR3 sequences, 25% to 30% of them present only once. This CDR3 comprises 13 residues. Germline V gene lookup returns CDR1 MNHEY and CDR2 SVGAGI. Material: blood. The rearrangement uses TRBV6-5 and TRBJ1-2, with a tentative D call TRBD1 (5 bases). The TCR originated in a human donor with active COVID-19. The DNA for the CDR3 is TGTGCCAGCACCGCAGGGACTAACTATGGCTACAACTTC. Its protein product is CASTAGTNYGYNF.